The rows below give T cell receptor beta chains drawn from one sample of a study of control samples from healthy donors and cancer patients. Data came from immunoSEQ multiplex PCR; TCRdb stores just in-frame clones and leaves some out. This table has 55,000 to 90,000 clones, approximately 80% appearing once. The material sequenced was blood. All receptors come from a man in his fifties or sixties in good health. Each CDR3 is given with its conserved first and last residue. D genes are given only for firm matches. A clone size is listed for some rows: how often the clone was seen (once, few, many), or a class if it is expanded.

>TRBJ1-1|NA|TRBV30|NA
TGTGCCTGGAGTAGCTCGCAGGGGTTCATCACTGAAGCTTTCTTT
CAWSSSQGFITEAFF
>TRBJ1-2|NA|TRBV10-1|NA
TGCGCCAGCAGTGAGAACAGTAACTATGGCTACACCTTC
CASSENSNYGYTF
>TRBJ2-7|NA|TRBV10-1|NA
TGCGCCAGCAGTGATTGGGCACTTCCCCCCTACGAGCAGTACTTC
CASSDWALPPYEQYF
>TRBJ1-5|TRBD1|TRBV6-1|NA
TGTGCCAGCAGTGAAGGGACAGGGAGGCAGCCCCAGCATTTT
CASSEGTGRQPQHF
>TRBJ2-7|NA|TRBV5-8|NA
TGTGCCAGCAGCTCGGGGCGGCAGGGCGGGAACGAGCAGTACTTC
CASSSGRQGGNEQYF
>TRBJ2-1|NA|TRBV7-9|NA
TGTGCCGGACAGCGGGGAGTAAATGAGCAGTTCTTC
CAGQRGVNEQFF
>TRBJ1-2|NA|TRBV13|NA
TGTGCCAGCAGCTTAGTAGCCAGCCTCTATGGCTACACCTTC
CASSLVASLYGYTF
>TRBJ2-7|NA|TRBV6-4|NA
TGTGCCAGCAGTGAATCCCCCAGGTCCTACGAGCAGTACTTC
CASSESPRSYEQYF
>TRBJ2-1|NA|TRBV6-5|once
TGTGCCAGCAGCCGGGACCGGAGCTCCTACAATGAGCAGTTCTTC
CASSRDRSSYNEQFF
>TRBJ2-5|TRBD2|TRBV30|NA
TGTGCCTGGAGCCCCGGACTAGCGTTGGGCGAGACCCAGTACTTC
CAWSPGLALGETQYF
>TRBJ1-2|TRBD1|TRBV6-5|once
TGTGCCAGCAGTCGACAGGGGGCAGACTATGGCTACACCTTC
CASSRQGADYGYTF
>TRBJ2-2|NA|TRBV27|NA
TGTGCCAGCAGTTCGACCTGGTCGAACACCGGGGAGCTGTTTTTT
CASSSTWSNTGELFF
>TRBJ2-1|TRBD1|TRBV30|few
TGTGCCTGGAGTGCAGGGACAGGGGGAGGTTATGAGCAGTTCTTC
CAWSAGTGGGYEQFF
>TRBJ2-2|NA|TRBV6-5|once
TGTGCCAGCAGTTACGTCCCGTTGAACACCGGGGAGCTGTTTTTT
CASSYVPLNTGELFF
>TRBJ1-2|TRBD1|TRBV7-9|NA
TGTGCCAGCACCTCCCAGGGGGCCCAAGGCTACACCTTC
CASTSQGAQGYTF
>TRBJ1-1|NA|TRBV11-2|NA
TGTGCCAGCAGCTTTCGACAGGTTAGGAACACTGAAGCTTTCTTT
CASSFRQVRNTEAFF
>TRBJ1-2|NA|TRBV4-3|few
TGCGCCAGCAGCCAATCCAGGGTCGACCATTTCTATGGCTACACCTTC
CASSQSRVDHFYGYTF
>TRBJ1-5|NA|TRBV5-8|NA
TGTGCCAGCAGCTCGGGGAGCGTATATAGCAATCAGCCCCAGCATTTT
CASSSGSVYSNQPQHF
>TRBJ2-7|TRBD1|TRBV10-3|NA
TGTGCCATCAGAAGGACAGGGTTCGAGCAGTACTTC
CAIRRTGFEQYF
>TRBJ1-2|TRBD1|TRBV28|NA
TGTGCCAGCAGTTTAGGGACAGGGGGCTATGGCTACACCTTC
CASSLGTGGYGYTF
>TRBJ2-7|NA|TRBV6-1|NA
TGTGCCAGCAGTGAGACTAGTAAAAGCTACGAGCAGTACTTC
CASSETSKSYEQYF
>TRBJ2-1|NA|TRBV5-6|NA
TGTGCCAGCAGCCAGACCATGGAGGAGCAGTTCTTC
CASSQTMEEQFF
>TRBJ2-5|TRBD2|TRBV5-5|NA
TGTGCCAGCAGTCTTACTAGCGGGGGGATCCAGGGGGAGACCCAGTACTTC
CASSLTSGGIQGETQYF
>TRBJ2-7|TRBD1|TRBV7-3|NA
TGTGCCAGCAGCCAAGGGGGGACAGGAAACTACGAGCAGTACTTC
CASSQGGTGNYEQYF
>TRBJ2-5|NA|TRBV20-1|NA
TGCAGTGCTAGTTCCCAAGAGACCCAGTACTTC
CSASSQETQYF
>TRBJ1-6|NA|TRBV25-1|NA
TGTGCCAGCAGTGAAGCCCTCCTTGGAGCCCCTAATTCACCCCTCCACTTT
CASSEALLGAPNSPLHF
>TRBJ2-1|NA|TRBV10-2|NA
TGCGCCAGCGGCAAAGGGCGGGCGCGGGCGGTGTTCTTC
CASGKGRARAVFF
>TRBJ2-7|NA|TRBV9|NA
TGTGCCAGCAGCGCGACCTCGGGGGAGCAGTACTTC
CASSATSGEQYF
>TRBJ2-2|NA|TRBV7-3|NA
TGTGCCAGCAGAGTTTCTTCCGGGGAGCTGTTTTTT
CASRVSSGELFF
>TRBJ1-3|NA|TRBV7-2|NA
TGTGCCAGCAGCTTAGTCGGATCTGGAAACACCATATATTTT
CASSLVGSGNTIYF
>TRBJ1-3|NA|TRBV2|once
TGTGCCAGCAGGATGTCCCCGGGGAGGATAGGAAACACCATATATTTT
CASRMSPGRIGNTIYF
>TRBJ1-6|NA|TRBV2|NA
TGTGCCAGCAGTGTTCCTCAGGGGATGTCCTCACCCCTCCACTTT
CASSVPQGMSSPLHF
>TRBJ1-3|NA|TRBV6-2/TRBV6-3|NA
TGTGCCAGCAGTTATCGGGGGCCAGGAAACACCATATATTTT
CASSYRGPGNTIYF
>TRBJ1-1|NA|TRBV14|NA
TGTGCCAGCAGCCAAGCCGGGTGGATGAACACTGAAGCTTTCTTT
CASSQAGWMNTEAFF
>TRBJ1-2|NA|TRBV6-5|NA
TGTGCCAGCAGCCCGGAAAGGGGTTATGGCTACACCTTC
CASSPERGYGYTF
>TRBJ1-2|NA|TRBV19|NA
TGTGCCAGTAGTATAGTGACGGGGAACTATGGCTACACCTTC
CASSIVTGNYGYTF
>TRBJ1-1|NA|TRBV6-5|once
TGTGCCAGCACCTCAGGTAGGGCATACACTGAAGCTTTCTTT
CASTSGRAYTEAFF
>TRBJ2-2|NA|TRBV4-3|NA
TGCGCCAGCAGCCACACGACAGCCAAGACCTCGAACACCGGGGAGCTGTTTTTT
CASSHTTAKTSNTGELFF
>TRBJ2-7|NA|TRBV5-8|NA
TGTGCCAGCAGCCTCCATTACGAGCAGTACTTC
CASSLHYEQYF
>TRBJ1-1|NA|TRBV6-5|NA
TGTGCCAGCAGTTACACGGGGGACACTGAAGCTTTCTTT
CASSYTGDTEAFF
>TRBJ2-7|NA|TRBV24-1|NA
TGTGCCACCAGTCACACCTGGGGTTTCAACGAGCAGTACTTC
CATSHTWGFNEQYF
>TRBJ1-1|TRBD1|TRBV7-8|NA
TGTGCCAGCAGCCACCGACAGGGATTGACTGAAGCTTTCTTT
CASSHRQGLTEAFF